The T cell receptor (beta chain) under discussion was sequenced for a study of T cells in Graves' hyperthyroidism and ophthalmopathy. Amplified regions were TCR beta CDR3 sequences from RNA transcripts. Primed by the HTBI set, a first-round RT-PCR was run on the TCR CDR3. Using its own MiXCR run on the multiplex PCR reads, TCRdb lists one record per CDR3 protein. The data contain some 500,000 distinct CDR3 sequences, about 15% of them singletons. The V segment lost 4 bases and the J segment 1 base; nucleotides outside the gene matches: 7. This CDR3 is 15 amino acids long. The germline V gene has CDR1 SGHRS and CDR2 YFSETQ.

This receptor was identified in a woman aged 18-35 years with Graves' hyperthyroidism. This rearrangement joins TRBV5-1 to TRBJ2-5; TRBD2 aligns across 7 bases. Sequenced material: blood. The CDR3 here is CASSPGLRGQETQYF. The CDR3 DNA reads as TGCGCCAGCAGCCCGGGACTACGGGGCCAAGAGACCCAGTACTTC. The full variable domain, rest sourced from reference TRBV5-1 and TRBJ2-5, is KAGVTQTPRYLIKTRGQQVTLSCSPISGHRSVSWYQQTPGQGLQFLFEYFSETQRNKGNFPGRFSGRQFSNSRSEMNVSTLELGDSALYLCASSPGLRGQETQYFGPGTRLLVL.